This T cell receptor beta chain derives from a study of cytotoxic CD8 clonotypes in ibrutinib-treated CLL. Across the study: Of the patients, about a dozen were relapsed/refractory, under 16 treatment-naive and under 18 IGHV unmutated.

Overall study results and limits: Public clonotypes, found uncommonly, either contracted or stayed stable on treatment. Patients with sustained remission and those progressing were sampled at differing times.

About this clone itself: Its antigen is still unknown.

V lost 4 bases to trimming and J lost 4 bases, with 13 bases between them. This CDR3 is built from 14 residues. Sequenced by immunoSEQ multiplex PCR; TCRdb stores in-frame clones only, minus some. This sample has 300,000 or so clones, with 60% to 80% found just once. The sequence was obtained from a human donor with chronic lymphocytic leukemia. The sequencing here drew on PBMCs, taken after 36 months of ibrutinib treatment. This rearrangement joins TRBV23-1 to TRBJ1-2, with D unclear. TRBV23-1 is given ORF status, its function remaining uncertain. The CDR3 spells CASSRECWIYGYTF. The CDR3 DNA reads TGCGCCAGCAGTCGGGAGTGTTGGATCTATGGCTACACCTTC.